The clone carrying this T cell receptor (beta chain) occurred once. Its specificity is unknown. The CDR3 contains 14 residues. Trimming pared 4 bases from V and 2 bases from J, leaving 11 bases between. Germline lookup yields CDR1 SGHRS and CDR2 YFSETQ. This specimen comes from a study of CD8+ T cells in alopecia areata. Study background: Tofacitinib was given for 6 to 18 months, then stopped for 6 months.

Study-level results: Normal-skin resident alphabeta T cells also appear among scalp sample sequences.

The treatment is: oral pan-JAK inhibitor, 5-10 mg twice daily. Punch biopsies of lesional scalp, plus peripheral blood, were taken from alopecia areata patients. In each case, RNA was isolated and then reverse transcribed into cDNA as the sequencing template. Method: immunoSEQ multiplex PCR; TCRdb's copy keeps in-frame clones and lacks some. The data hold 120,000 to 150,000 clones, with 65% to 90% observed a single time. The V call is TRBV5-1, the J call TRBJ2-3; D gene unclear. This sample comprised CD8+ T cells sorted from blood, obtained at week 4, from a patient treated with tofacitinib. This clonotype was obtained from a human donor with alopecia areata. The CDR3 DNA sequence: TGCGCCAGCAGCCCCCGGCGGCCCACAGATACGCAGTATTTT. Protein product: CASSPRRPTDTQYF.